This paragraph covers one T cell receptor beta chain sequence. The CDR3 spans 14 residues. With 4 bases removed from V and 5 bases from J, the gap between germline ends came to 12 bases. Germline-derived CDR1 and CDR2 are SGDLS and YYNGEE. This sample was taken from a study of shared clonotypes between healthy human individuals. Naive CD4+ cells were CD45RA-selected; the remaining cells were memory. The authors distributed each subset's genomic DNA evenly over several immunoSEQ plates. Replicate PCRs from sorted subsets contained about 0.2 ug DNA, which is some 30,000 T cell genomes. Sequenced by immunoSEQ multiplex PCR; TCRdb stores in-frame clones only, minus some. Of approximately 350,000 clones in the sample, around 67% were seen once.

Sequencing was carried out using memory CD4+ T cells sorted from blood. Specified subset: CD45RA-negative fraction. The V gene is TRBV9, the J gene TRBJ1-4; D perhaps matches TRBD1 (5 bases). The TCR originated in a man younger than 45 in good health. For the CDR3, the DNA is TGTGCCAGCAGCCTTCGACAGACGAATGAAAAACTGTTTTTT. Protein sequence: CASSLRQTNEKLFF.